The present entry profiles one TCR beta chain with its context. The clone's antigen remains unknown. Within one base of it there is no much larger clone, and no base qualities were kept. One collaborating source in Seattle enrolled patients while the patients were actively infected and followed the patients over time throughout the course of disease. Whole blood was collected in K2EDTA tubes by collaborating institutions according to the institutions' own protocols. For TCRbeta analysis, collaborator samples were shipped as frozen whole blood, as isolated PBMCs, or as DNA extracted from either sample type. The sample originates from a study of blood T cell repertoires in COVID-19 (dated by TCRdb to the early 2020s). Background for the entire study: The collaborator samples originated in the United States, Italy and Spain and spanned the acute and convalescent phases of COVID-19. The material from the prospective study consisted of cDNA or gDNA derived from T cells, B-cell-depleted T cells, or PBMCs. Subjects who had been exposed to COVID-19, were actively infected with it, or had recovered from it provided the deeply sampled blood TCRbeta repertoires that made up the dataset. The repertoires were made available in a free public database intended to serve as a resource for research on the immune response to SARS-CoV-2. Samples were obtained from the ongoing ImmuneRACE study (first 160 participants) and from some 1,200 subjects provided by 6 global collaborators. Nearly every sample came with metadata listing a de-identified subject ID, COVID-19 status, age in years and sex. Where available, HLA class I and class II types were obtained from metadata supplied by the sample provider rather than from assay-based typing. What the study reported, not specific to this receptor: Clinical and demographic metadata were provided uncurated, with the amount varying by source and participant.

TCRbeta CDR3 regions were amplified from genomic DNA using the immunoSEQ Assay, a bias-controlled multiplex PCR. The study's processing was this. Nucleated cell counts per sample were estimated from amplification of reference gene primers within the assay. Sequence reads were collapsed and filtered to measure the absolute abundance of every unique TCRbeta CDR3 rearrangement. For each sample, productive Simpson clonality was calculated as the square root of Simpson's diversity index over productive rearrangements. This immuneACCESS table, as held by TCRdb, lists in-frame sequences with V and J called but not all clones. Of the missing ones, under half trace to an unresolved V gene in checked studies; the others have no known cause. That table supplies the V and J calls and clone size; D and trimming were determined from the DNA. The table for this sample lists hundreds of thousands of clones; around 81% of them were counted only once. The top ten hold 6.5% to 9.5% of the sample.

The germline V gene (reference sequence) specifies MNHNY as CDR1 and SVGAGI as CDR2. Deletion took 5 bases off V and 7 bases off J, with a span of 9 bases between the germline ends. Counted from cysteine to phenylalanine, this CDR3 has 12 amino acids. Of the read, only the CDR3 DNA is kept; its 36 bases are in frame from base 1. The rearrangement combines TRBV6-6 with TRBJ1-5; the D gene lacks a confident call. Input material: peripheral blood. This clonotype was sampled from a woman of 80 years or more with COVID-19, enrolled during active disease. This receptor carries the CDR3 CASSPAAQPQHF. The DNA sequence is as follows: TGTGCCAGCAGTCCGGCGGCCCAGCCCCAGCATTTT.